Reported below is one T cell receptor (beta chain). The data belong to a study of T cell repertoires in cytomegalovirus infection. The CDR3 spans 14 residues. Germline V gives CDR1 ENHRY, CDR2 SYGVKD. The V end was cut by 4 bases, the J end by 4 bases, with 11 bases between. TCRdb used MiXCR to reprocess the reads, holding one entry per CDR3 protein. The table records about 150,000 distinct CDR3 sequences, around 24% of them present only once. The sample comprised PBMCs. The V and J genes are TRBV10-3 and TRBJ2-1; D possibly corresponds to TRBD2 (6 bases). The clonotype originates from a human donor in good health (CMV status not recorded). Some clones in this sample may be carry-over from other donors' samples. The CDR3: CAISGGGRYNEQFF. The CDR3 DNA follows: TGTGCCATCAGTGGGGGAGGCAGATACAATGAGCAGTTCTTC.